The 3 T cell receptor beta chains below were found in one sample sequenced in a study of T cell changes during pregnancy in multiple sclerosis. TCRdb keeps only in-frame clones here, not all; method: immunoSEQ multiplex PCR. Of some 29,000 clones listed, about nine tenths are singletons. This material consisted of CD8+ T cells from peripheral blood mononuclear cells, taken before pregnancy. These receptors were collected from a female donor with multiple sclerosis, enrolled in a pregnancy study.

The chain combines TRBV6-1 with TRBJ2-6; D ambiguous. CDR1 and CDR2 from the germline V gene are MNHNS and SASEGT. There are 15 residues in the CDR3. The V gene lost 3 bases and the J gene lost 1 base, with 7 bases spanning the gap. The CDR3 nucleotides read TGTGCCAGCAGTGAGCTGACATCTGGGGCCAACGTCCTGACTTTC. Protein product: CASSELTSGANVLTF.

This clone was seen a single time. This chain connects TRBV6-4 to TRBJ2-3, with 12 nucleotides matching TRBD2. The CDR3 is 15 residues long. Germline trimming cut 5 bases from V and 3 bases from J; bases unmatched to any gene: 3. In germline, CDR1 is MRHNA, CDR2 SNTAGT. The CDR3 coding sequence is TGTGCCAGCAGTCCGACTAGCGGGGGAACAGATACGCAGTATTTT. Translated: CASSPTSGGTDTQYF.

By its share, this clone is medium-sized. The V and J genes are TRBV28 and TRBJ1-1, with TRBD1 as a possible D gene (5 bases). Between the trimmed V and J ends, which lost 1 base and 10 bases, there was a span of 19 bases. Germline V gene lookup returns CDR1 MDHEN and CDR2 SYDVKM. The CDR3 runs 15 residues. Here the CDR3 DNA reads TGTGCCAGCAGTTTATACAATCCATCTGTCGGGGGAGCTTTCTTT. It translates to CASSLYNPSVGGAFF.